This TCR beta chain was identified during a study of T cells in localized non-small cell lung cancer. The method was immunoSEQ multiplex PCR; TCRdb's version includes in-frame clones alone and lacks a portion of them. This table has 60,000 to 75,000 clones, 84% appearing once. Concerning this clone itself: Its antigen is unidentified.

Trimming took 3 bases from V and 2 from J; bases not matched to a gene: 7. The germline gives CDR1 LGHNT, CDR2 FRNRAP. The CDR3 is 16 residues long. General study points: Greater T cell density in blood accompanied longer overall survival. Paired adjacent lung recovered a median around 62 of the top 100 tumor clones. Tumor samples were not multi-region, leaving intratumor heterogeneity unexcluded. Uninvolved adjacent lung showed higher T cell clonality than tumor.

The sequencing here drew on peripheral blood, taken before any cancer treatment. The chain combines TRBV12-5 with TRBJ2-5, with TRBD2 matching 9 bases. The receptor comes from a female donor aged 60 or older with stage I lung adenocarcinoma. Here the CDR3 reads CASGFLISGRQETQYF. Here the CDR3 DNA reads TGTGCTAGTGGTTTCCTTATTAGCGGGAGACAAGAGACCCAGTACTTC.